This T cell receptor beta chain is drawn from a study of CD8+ T cells in alopecia areata. Whole-study context: Patients in the treated group were given tofacitinib by mouth, 5 to 10 mg twice a day. Tofacitinib treatment spanned 6 to 18 months, with 6 months off drug afterward.

The study, taken as a whole, reports: Higher clonality than in normal scalp was seen in lesional scalp, especially alopecia totalis/universalis. Relative to mice, TCR sharing across patients was less clear, a difference possibly HLA-related.

In germline, CDR1 is MNHEY, CDR2 SMNVEV (reference sequence). The CDR3 has 13 amino acids. Trimming at V came to 8 bases and at J to 4 bases, leaving 6 bases not matched to a gene. Following RNA extraction, reverse transcription yielded cDNA that acted as the sequencing template. Using immunoSEQ multiplex PCR, the repertoire was profiled, and TCRdb retains in-frame clones only, with some absent. The table includes some 180,000 clones, about 48% detected once. Treatment here: oral pan-JAK inhibitor, 5-10 mg twice daily. Concerning this clone: Its antigen remains unknown.

This rearrangement joins TRBV27 to TRBJ2-3; 7 bases fit TRBD1. The receptor's source is a human donor with alopecia areata. The starting material was CD8+ T cells sorted from blood, obtained at week 24, from a patient treated with tofacitinib. Here the CDR3 DNA reads TGTGCCAGCTCGACAGGGAGCGCAGATACGCAGTATTTT. Translating gives CASSTGSADTQYF.